The 11 T cell receptor beta chains below come from one sample, sequenced in a study of T cell responses to AZD1222 COVID-19 vaccine. The method was immunoSEQ multiplex PCR; TCRdb's version includes in-frame clones alone and lacks a portion of them. The data show approximately 160,000 clones, with approximately 93% seen just once and around 0.9% held by the top ten. The material sequenced was peripheral blood, taken on day 0 of AZD1222 vaccination. These receptors were taken from an adult in good health.

This sequence joins TRBV5-4 and TRBJ2-5; TRBD2 matches 12 bases. V was clipped by 4 bases and J by 5 bases; unmatched bases: 9. The CDR3 spans 16 residues. The germline V gene encodes CDR1 SGHNT and CDR2 YYREEE (reference sequence). The CDR3 DNA reads TGTGCCAGCAGCACACTACTAGCGGGGGGTGGGGAGACCCAGTACTTC. Its translation: CASSTLLAGGGETQYF.

The CDR3 nucleotides are TGTGCCAGCAGTTACTCAGAGGGTGGCTACACCTTC. It yields the protein CASSYSEGGYTF. The rearrangement links TRBV6-5 to TRBJ1-2, with no clear D. The CDR3 runs 12 residues. V was pared by 0 bases and J by 7 bases, with 6 bases between. Germline CDR1 and CDR2: MNHEY and SVGAGI.

The V call is TRBV5-1, the J call TRBJ1-6; TRBD1 agrees at 11 bases. This CDR3 is built from 15 residues. Trimming at V came to 3 bases and at J to 6 bases, leaving 2 bases not matched to a gene. CDR1 is SGHRS, CDR2 YFSETQ, per germline. The CDR3 bases are TGCGCCAGCAGCTGGACAGGGGGCCTTAATTCACCCCTCCACTTT. This encodes CASSWTGGLNSPLHF. The full variable domain, in which reference TRBV5-1 and TRBJ1-6 provide the parts outside the CDR3, is KAGVTQTPRYLIKTRGQQVTLSCSPISGHRSVSWYQQTPGQGLQFLFEYFSETQRNKGNFPGRFSGRQFSNSRSEMNVSTLELGDSALYLCASSWTGGLNSPLHFGNGTRLTVT.

The genes are TRBV3-1 (or the pseudogene TRBV3-2) and TRBJ2-5; TRBD2 agrees at 14 bases. CDR3 size: 15 residues. V trimming: 7 bases; J trimming: 5 bases; junction bases outside the gene matches: 6. CDR1 and CDR2 (germline): LGHDT, YNNKEL (reference sequence). The CDR3 region has the DNA TGTGCCAGCACCCGACTAGCGGGGGGGATCGAGACCCAGTACTTC. Amino acids: CASTRLAGGIETQYF.

This clone was found once. The chain couples TRBV5-6 to TRBJ2-5; D unclear. The CDR3 loop spans 12 amino acids. Germline assignment: CDR1 SGHDT and CDR2 YYEEEE. The ends were cut back, 1 base at V and 5 bases at J, with 6 bases in the middle. The CDR3 sequence is CASSLSSETQYF. The CDR3 DNA sequence: TGTGCCAGCAGCTTGAGTTCGGAGACCCAGTACTTC.

V gene TRBV3-1 (or the pseudogene TRBV3-2) combines with J gene TRBJ1-2; TRBD1 might be the D (6 bases). The CDR3 covers 12 residues. Germline V gives CDR1 LGHDT, CDR2 YNNKEL (reference sequence). V was clipped by 4 bases and J by 9 bases, with 12 bases between them. CDR3 nucleotides: TGTGCCAGCAGCCCAGGGGCAGGGCGCTACACCTTC. This codes for CASSPGAGRYTF.

This sequence joins TRBV11-3 and TRBJ2-5; D gene ambiguous. V was pared by 0 bases and J by 5 bases, with 10 bases between. The CDR3 is 14 amino acids. Germline CDR1 is SGHNT and CDR2 is YENEEA. CDR3 DNA: TGTGCCAGCAGCTTAGAAAGGGCTGGGGAGACCCAGTACTTC. The encoded protein is CASSLERAGETQYF.

The chain links TRBV4-1 to TRBJ1-5, with D possibly matching TRBD1 (5 bases). The CDR3 covers 16 residues. Germline CDR1 and CDR2: MGHRA and YSYEKL. Trimming left V 2 bases short and J 0 bases short, with 11 bases between. CDR3 region: CASSQLGGGSNQPQHF. The DNA for the CDR3 is TGCGCCAGCAGCCAACTTGGGGGAGGTAGCAATCAGCCCCAGCATTTT.

The V gene is TRBV5-1, the J gene TRBJ2-5, with TRBD2 as a possible D gene (5 bases). Germline CDR1 and CDR2: SGHRS and YFSETQ. V was shortened by 0 bases and J by 4 bases, with 10 bases between the two germline ends. CDR3 length: 14 residues. The CDR3 protein is CASSLAWLAETQYF. DNA of the CDR3: TGCGCCAGCAGCTTGGCCTGGCTAGCAGAGACCCAGTACTTC.

Here the CDR3 reads CASSIDGGPLQETQYF. CDR3 DNA: TGTGCCAGTAGTATAGATGGGGGACCGTTACAAGAGACCCAGTACTTC. The chain is built from TRBV19 and TRBJ2-5; D is tentatively TRBD1 or TRBD2 (5 bases each). Germline loops: CDR1 LNHDA, CDR2 SQIVND (reference sequence). V lost 0 bases, J lost 2 bases, and 13 bases lay in between. This CDR3 contains 16 residues.

This chain joins TRBV13 and TRBJ1-1, with TRBD1 as a possible D gene (5 bases). This CDR3 contains 15 residues. Trimming took off 5 bases at V and 8 bases at J, with 21 bases between the two ends. The germline gives CDR1 PRHDT, CDR2 FYEKMQ (reference sequence). CDR3 sequence reads: CASSPLGDAGPEAFF. CDR3 DNA: TGTGCCAGCAGCCCCCTGGGGGACGCAGGGCCCGAAGCTTTCTTT.